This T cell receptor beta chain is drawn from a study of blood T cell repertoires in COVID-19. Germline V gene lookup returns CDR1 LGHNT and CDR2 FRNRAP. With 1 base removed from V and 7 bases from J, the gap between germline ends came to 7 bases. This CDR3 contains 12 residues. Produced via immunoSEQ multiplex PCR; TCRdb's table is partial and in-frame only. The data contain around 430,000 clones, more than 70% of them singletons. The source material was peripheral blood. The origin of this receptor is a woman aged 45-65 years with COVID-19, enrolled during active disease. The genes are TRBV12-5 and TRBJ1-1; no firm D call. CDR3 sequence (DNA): TGTGCTAGTGGTTTGGGACACCGTGAAGCTTTCTTT. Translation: CASGLGHREAFF.